This T cell receptor beta chain was recovered during a study of T cells in Graves' hyperthyroidism and ophthalmopathy. Germline V lookup: CDR1 SGDLS, CDR2 YYNGEE. The CDR3 is 15 amino acids. Trimming took 0 bases from V and 4 from J, leaving 13 bases between them. Amplified regions were TCR beta CDR3 sequences from RNA transcripts. A first-round RT-PCR of the TCR CDR3 used the HTBI primer set. MiXCR was run by TCRdb on the multiplex PCR reads, yielding one entry per CDR3 protein. The sample carries fewer than 800,000 distinct CDR3 sequences, approximately 16% recorded once. Sample: blood. The TCR originated in a man aged 18 to 29 with Graves' hyperthyroidism. V gene TRBV9 combines with J gene TRBJ1-2, with D unclear. CDR3 sequence (DNA): TGTGCCAGCAGCGTAGGCGAGGGTCTGGGCTATGGCTACACCTTC. This codes for CASSVGEGLGYGYTF.